This passage covers 7 T cell receptor beta chains from one sample sequenced in a study of T cells in Graves' hyperthyroidism and ophthalmopathy. Researchers amplified the TCR beta CDR3 regions from RNA transcripts. The TCR CDR3 first-round RT-PCR relied on the HTBI primer set. Using its own MiXCR run on the multiplex PCR reads, TCRdb lists one record per CDR3 protein. The table has around 720,000 distinct CDR3 sequences, 30% to 40% seen once. The sequenced sample was blood. Receptors were obtained from a woman aged 40 to 49 with Graves' hyperthyroidism.

Concerning this clonotype itself: One end of the junction is discordant with germline, which a read error may explain. The V gene is TRBV4-3, the J gene TRBJ1-1; tentatively, D is TRBD1 (6 bases). Per germline, CDR1 LGHNA and CDR2 YSLEER. This CDR3 is 14 amino acids long. DNA for the CDR3: TGCGCCAGCGGCCAAGACAGCGGACAGCGAAAGGCTTTCTTT. Protein sequence: CASGQDSGQRKAFF.

This clonotype was observed a handful of times. The J gene is TRBJ1-4, the V gene TRBV5-1; 9 nucleotides align to TRBD1. With 4 bases clipped from V and 1 base from J, the junction kept 8 bases outside the gene matches. Per the germline V gene, CDR1 is SGHRS and CDR2 is YFSETQ. This CDR3 contains 17 residues. The CDR3: CASSPVKTGGTNEKLFF. DNA of the CDR3: TGCGCCAGCAGCCCCGTGAAGACAGGGGGAACTAATGAAAAACTGTTTTTT.

The chain recombines TRBV3-1 with TRBJ2-2; 8 positions match TRBD1. CDR1 and CDR2 (germline): LGHDT, YNNKEL (reference sequence). The CDR3 extends over 16 amino acids. V shed 1 base, J shed 4 bases, and the junction held 5 bases outside the gene matches. The CDR3 nucleotides read TGTGCCAGCAGCCAAGGGCAGGGGGCGGTCACCGGGGAGCTGTTTTTT. Amino acid sequence: CASSQGQGAVTGELFF.

This clonotype came up many times. The rearrangement joins TRBV29-1 to TRBJ2-7; 8 nucleotides align to TRBD1. The V gene end was trimmed by 4 bases and the J gene end by 5 bases; junction bases not matched to a gene: 4. Germline lookup yields CDR1 SQVTM and CDR2 ANQGSEA. This CDR3 is built from 12 residues. CDR3 region: CSVVRGRDEQYF. The CDR3 coding sequence is TGCAGCGTTGTCAGGGGGCGCGACGAGCAGTACTTC.

This clonotype appeared many times. This chain links TRBV29-1 with TRBJ2-7; unclear D gene. Trimming cost V 4 bases and J 3 bases, with 16 bases left between them. Germline V gene data show CDR1 as SQVTM and CDR2 as ANQGSEA. The CDR3 is made up of 14 amino acids. The CDR3 here is CSVVGDKGVYEQYF. CDR3 sequence (DNA): TGCAGCGTTGTCGGAGACAAGGGCGTCTACGAGCAGTACTTC.

The V gene is TRBV20-1, the J gene TRBJ1-2; no clear D gene. V lost 5 bases to trimming and J lost 4 bases, with 17 bases between them. Looked up from germline, CDR1 is DFQATT and CDR2 is SNEGSKA (reference sequence). The length of the CDR3 is 14 residues. CDR3 in DNA: TGCAGTGCTGTTCTTGGGGTACCTGGCTATGGCTACACCTTC. Its protein product is CSAVLGVPGYGYTF.

This clonotype was observed once. A junction boundary mismatches the germline segment, possibly from a read error. The chain uses TRBV19 and TRBJ1-1; 8 bases align to TRBD1. Germline V gene lookup returns CDR1 LNHDA and CDR2 SQIVND (reference sequence). The CDR3 has 13 amino acids. The CDR3 bases are TGTGTCAGTAGTTTCGGCAGGGGGCCTGAAGCTTTCTTT. It yields the protein CVSSFGRGPEAFF.